This section outlines one TCR beta chain sequence together with its context. The antigen is unknown. These data belong to a study of shared clonotypes between healthy human individuals. The CDR3 is 13 amino acids. Per the germline V gene, CDR1 is MDHEN and CDR2 is SYDVKM. Trimming cost V 6 bases and J 4 bases, with 10 bases left between them. Study conclusions and caveats: Relative to memory subsets, naive subsets generally showed larger estimated richness.

CD4+ cells yielded CD45RA+ naive and CD45RA-negative memory subsets. TCRdb's copy holds only in-frame clones and misses some; the assay was immunoSEQ multiplex PCR. The table has around 2,000,000 clones, 90% to 95% seen once. This TCR derives from a young man in good health. The sequencing input was naive CD4+ T cells sorted from blood. As for subset: CD45RA+ positively selected. The chain couples TRBV28 to TRBJ1-5; D uncertain. CDR3 amino acids: CASRWELNQPQHF. DNA for the CDR3: TGTGCCAGCAGATGGGAGTTAAATCAGCCCCAGCATTTT.